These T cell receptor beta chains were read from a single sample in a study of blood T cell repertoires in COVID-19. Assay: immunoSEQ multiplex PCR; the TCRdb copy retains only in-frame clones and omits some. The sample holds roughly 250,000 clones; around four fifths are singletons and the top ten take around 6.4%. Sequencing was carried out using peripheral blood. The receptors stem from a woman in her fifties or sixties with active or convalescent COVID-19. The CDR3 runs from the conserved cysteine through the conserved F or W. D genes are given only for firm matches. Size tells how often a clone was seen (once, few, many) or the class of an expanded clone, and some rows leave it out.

DNA: TGTGCCAGCAGTGAAGACGGAGAACCCCACTTT
CDR3: CASSEDGEPHF
V: TRBV2
D: .
J: TRBJ1-6
size: .

DNA: TGTGCCAGCAGCTTGCCTAGCGGGACCCTTTCCTACGAGCAGTACTTC
CDR3: CASSLPSGTLSYEQYF
V: TRBV5-5
D: TRBD2
J: TRBJ2-7
size: .

DNA: TGTGCCAGCAGCTTAGTGGCTACCCGAGGTGTAGATACGCAGTATTTT
CDR3: CASSLVATRGVDTQYF
V: TRBV11-3
D: .
J: TRBJ2-3
size: .

DNA: TGTGCCAGTAGTATCCCAGGGGCCGGGGAGCTGTTTTTT
CDR3: CASSIPGAGELFF
V: TRBV19
D: .
J: TRBJ2-2
size: .

DNA: TGTGCCAGCAGCCCCTGGACAGGGGGCACCTTGACACCCCTCCACTTT
CDR3: CASSPWTGGTLTPLHF
V: TRBV7-6
D: TRBD1
J: TRBJ1-6
size: .

DNA: TGTGCCAGCAGCTACTCCCCGGGGAGTGCTAATGAAAAACTGTTTTTT
CDR3: CASSYSPGSANEKLFF
V: TRBV9
D: .
J: TRBJ1-4
size: .

DNA: TGCGCCAGCAGCCAATACAGGGGGTCAAACTATGGCTACACCTTC
CDR3: CASSQYRGSNYGYTF
V: TRBV4-1
D: TRBD1
J: TRBJ1-2
size: .

DNA: TGTGCCAGCAGAAGAGGTGAAACTAACTATGGCTACACCTTC
CDR3: CASRRGETNYGYTF
V: TRBV28
D: .
J: TRBJ1-2
size: .

DNA: TGTGCCTGGAGTCTAGCCCGGGTTCGTACTGAAGCTTTCTTT
CDR3: CAWSLARVRTEAFF
V: TRBV30
D: .
J: TRBJ1-1
size: .

DNA: TGTGCCAGCAGCTTGGGTTTTGGGGGCGGGAGGGCCTTTGAGCAGTTCTTC
CDR3: CASSLGFGGGRAFEQFF
V: TRBV7-9
D: TRBD2
J: TRBJ2-1
size: .

DNA: TGTGCCAGCAGTGAACGGGGACAGTCTGAAGCTTTCTTT
CDR3: CASSERGQSEAFF
V: TRBV2
D: TRBD1
J: TRBJ1-1
size: .

DNA: TGTGCCAGCAGCTTGCGGGACACTGAAGCTTTCTTT
CDR3: CASSLRDTEAFF
V: TRBV5-8
D: .
J: TRBJ1-1
size: .

DNA: TGTGCCAGCAGCTTAGGGGGACAGCCCCATCAGCCCCAGCATTTT
CDR3: CASSLGGQPHQPQHF
V: TRBV11-2
D: TRBD1
J: TRBJ1-5
size: .

DNA: TGTGCCAGCAGCTTGGTCTGGCAGACAGAAGCTTTCTTT
CDR3: CASSLVWQTEAFF
V: TRBV5-5
D: .
J: TRBJ1-1
size: .

DNA: TGCGCCAGCAGCTCCGAAGGACGGGGAGTGGAAGGGGGAGCTTTCTTT
CDR3: CASSSEGRGVEGGAFF
V: TRBV5-1
D: .
J: TRBJ1-1
size: .

DNA: TGCGCCAGCACTGCCGGGACTAGTACCTACAATGAGCAGTTCTTC
CDR3: CASTAGTSTYNEQFF
V: TRBV5-1
D: TRBD2
J: TRBJ2-1
size: .

DNA: TGTGCCAGCAGCTTAGGTGCGGGATCGATGGATGGCTACACCTTC
CDR3: CASSLGAGSMDGYTF
V: TRBV7-9
D: .
J: TRBJ1-2
size: .

DNA: TGTGCCAGCAGCCAAACTCGGACAGATGCAACTAATGAAAAACTGTTTTTT
CDR3: CASSQTRTDATNEKLFF
V: TRBV3-1/TRBV3-2
D: .
J: TRBJ1-4
size: many

DNA: TGTGCCAGCAGCTTACAGAACATGAACACTGAAGCTTTCTTT
CDR3: CASSLQNMNTEAFF
V: TRBV7-9
D: .
J: TRBJ1-1
size: .

DNA: TGTGCCAGCAGCCGGACAGGTACCGGGGAGCTGTTTTTT
CDR3: CASSRTGTGELFF
V: TRBV11-2
D: TRBD1
J: TRBJ2-2
size: many

DNA: TGTGCCAGCGCGCGAGGGGGCTCTGGAAACACCATATATTTT
CDR3: CASARGGSGNTIYF
V: TRBV7-9
D: .
J: TRBJ1-3
size: many

DNA: TGTGCCAGCAGCAAGAATACACCACCCTGTACTAATGAAAAACTGTTTTTT
CDR3: CASSKNTPPCTNEKLFF
V: TRBV21-1
D: .
J: TRBJ1-4
size: .

DNA: TGTGCCAGCAGCTTGGCCAGACAGTTCAACACTGAAGCTTTCTTT
CDR3: CASSLARQFNTEAFF
V: TRBV5-5
D: .
J: TRBJ1-1
size: .

DNA: TGCAGCGTTGAAGATAGTTGGGGGGGCGGACGGGAGACCCAGTACTTC
CDR3: CSVEDSWGGGRETQYF
V: TRBV29-1
D: .
J: TRBJ2-5
size: once

DNA: TGTGCCAGCAGTGAACCGGGGGGGACTAGACTGCACGAGCAGTACTTC
CDR3: CASSEPGGTRLHEQYF
V: TRBV6-1
D: TRBD2
J: TRBJ2-7
size: .

DNA: TGCGCCAGCAGTGATGGATGGGGGGGCAAGCGGCAAGCTTTCTTT
CDR3: CASSDGWGGKRQAFF
V: TRBV10-1
D: .
J: TRBJ1-1
size: many

DNA: TGTGCTAGTGCCCCGGGACTAGCGGGAGTCCGTGTGGAGTTCTTC
CDR3: CASAPGLAGVRVEFF
V: TRBV12-5
D: TRBD2
J: TRBJ2-1
size: .

DNA: TGTGCCAGCTCACAGCGGGAAGGCTCCTACAATGAGCAGTTCTTC
CDR3: CASSQREGSYNEQFF
V: TRBV18
D: TRBD2
J: TRBJ2-1
size: .

DNA: TGTGCCAGCAGTTTACCCTACCGGGAGACCCAGTACTTC
CDR3: CASSLPYRETQYF
V: TRBV28
D: .
J: TRBJ2-5
size: .

DNA: TGTGCCAGCAGAAAGAACATCCAGAACACTGAAGCTTTCTTT
CDR3: CASRKNIQNTEAFF
V: TRBV28
D: .
J: TRBJ1-1
size: once

DNA: TGCAGCACATTAGCGGGAGGGATGGAGACCCAGTACTTC
CDR3: CSTLAGGMETQYF
V: TRBV29-1
D: TRBD2
J: TRBJ2-5
size: .

DNA: TGTGCCAGCACAGGGGTGAGCCAAGAGACCCAGTACTTC
CDR3: CASTGVSQETQYF
V: TRBV19
D: TRBD1
J: TRBJ2-5
size: .

DNA: TGTGCCAGCAGCAAACTCAATGAGCAGTTCTTC
CDR3: CASSKLNEQFF
V: TRBV21-1
D: .
J: TRBJ2-1
size: .

DNA: TGTGCCAGCAGTTTCCTAGGACAGGGGCGCGATACGCAGTATTTT
CDR3: CASSFLGQGRDTQYF
V: TRBV2
D: TRBD1
J: TRBJ2-3
size: .

DNA: TGTGCCAGCGGGGGGGCACTAGCGGGAGGTCCCTCCTACAATGAGCAGTTCTTC
CDR3: CASGGALAGGPSYNEQFF
V: TRBV7-9
D: TRBD2
J: TRBJ2-1
size: few

DNA: TGTGCCAGCAGGGGCCGGGGTCTTTCCTACAATGAGCAGTTCTTC
CDR3: CASRGRGLSYNEQFF
V: TRBV11-1
D: .
J: TRBJ2-1
size: .

DNA: TGTGCCAGTAGTATTGGGCTAGCGCCAGATACGCAGTATTTT
CDR3: CASSIGLAPDTQYF
V: TRBV19
D: .
J: TRBJ2-3
size: .

DNA: TGTGCCAGCAGTTACGGAGACTCTGGAAACACCATATATTTT
CDR3: CASSYGDSGNTIYF
V: TRBV6-5
D: .
J: TRBJ1-3
size: .

DNA: TGTGCCAGCGGTCTAGCGGGGGGGACAGATACGCAGTATTTT
CDR3: CASGLAGGTDTQYF
V: TRBV9
D: TRBD2
J: TRBJ2-3
size: .

DNA: TGTGCCAGTAGTGGGTACCAGGGGAAAGGAAACACCATATATTTT
CDR3: CASSGYQGKGNTIYF
V: TRBV19
D: .
J: TRBJ1-3
size: .

DNA: TGTGCCAGCAGCTTAGGGGGGGGGCCCCAGCATTTT
CDR3: CASSLGGGPQHF
V: TRBV7-8
D: .
J: TRBJ1-5
size: .